These T cell receptor beta chains were read from a single sample in a study of early T cells in non-severe SARS-CoV-2 infection. TCRdb itself ran the 5' RACE reads through MiXCR, one entry per CDR3 protein. The table shows around 55,000 distinct CDR3 sequences, with 6.5% to 7.5% occurring only once. The sample was whole blood, taken at baseline. The receptors come from an adult who was a healthcare worker with PCR-confirmed SARS-CoV-2 infection or an uninfected control (not recorded which). The CDR3 runs from the conserved cysteine through the conserved F or W. Each record gives: V gene, D gene, J gene, clone size, CDR3 DNA, CDR3 protein. D genes are given only for firm matches. Where a row states a size, it is once, few, many or the class of an expanded clone; other rows omit it.

TRBV19	TRBD1	TRBJ2-7	many	TGTGCCAGTAGTCCGATACAGGGGTACGAGCAGTACTTC	CASSPIQGYEQYF
TRBV7-2	TRBD1	TRBJ2-3	-	TGTGCCAGCAGCCCCCAAGGACAGGGGGCAGATACGCAGTATTTT	CASSPQGQGADTQYF
TRBV20-1	-	TRBJ1-6	few	TGCAGTTCCGGCGGGAACCATTCACCCCTCCACTTT	CSSGGNHSPLHF
TRBV28	-	TRBJ2-7	many	TGTGCCAGCAAACAGGAAATCAGCTCCTACGAGCAGTACTTC	CASKQEISSYEQYF
TRBV28	-	TRBJ1-2	-	TGTGCCAGCAGTTCACTACTGATAACAGGAGTTAACTATGGCTACACCTTC	CASSSLLITGVNYGYTF
TRBV7-2	TRBD1	TRBJ2-5	-	TGTGCCAGCAGCGTCCGGACAGGCCGAGGGCCGGAGACCCAGTACTTC	CASSVRTGRGPETQYF
TRBV19	TRBD1	TRBJ2-7	-	TGTGCCAGTAGTACTCCCGGGACAGGGGCTGTAGAGCAGTACTTC	CASSTPGTGAVEQYF
TRBV5-1	-	TRBJ1-1	-	TGCGCCAGCAGCTTCTGGTCGGGGGGCACTGAAGCTTTCTTT	CASSFWSGGTEAFF
TRBV7-9	TRBD1	TRBJ2-2	-	TGTGCCAGCAGCTTAATCAACAGGGGGAGTCCCGGGGAGCTGTTTTTT	CASSLINRGSPGELFF
TRBV4-3	-	TRBJ1-6	many	TGCGCCAGCAGCCAAGAGACGTCAGGGAACTCCTATAATTCACCCCTCCACTTT	CASSQETSGNSYNSPLHF
TRBV20-1	TRBD2	TRBJ2-3	-	TGCAGCATAGCGGGGGCGCACGGCGATACGCAGTATTTT	CSIAGAHGDTQYF
TRBV20-1	-	TRBJ2-6	few	TGCAGCGCGGTCGTGGGCAGGTCGGGCTCTGGGGCCAACGTCCTGACTTTC	CSAVVGRSGSGANVLTF
TRBV28	TRBD1	TRBJ2-7	many	TGTGCCAGCAGTTTTCCGGGACAGAACTACGAGCAGTACTTC	CASSFPGQNYEQYF
TRBV5-1	TRBD1	TRBJ2-7	few	TGCGCCAGCAGCCCGGGACAGGCGACTATCTACGAGCAGTACTTC	CASSPGQATIYEQYF
TRBV7-9	-	TRBJ2-7	few	TGTGCCAGCAGCTTAGCGACAGTTGAAGAGCAGTACTTC	CASSLATVEEQYF
TRBV30	-	TRBJ2-7	-	TGTGCCTGGAGTAGGATGAGGCACTACGAGCAGTACTTC	CAWSRMRHYEQYF
TRBV27	TRBD1	TRBJ1-2	-	TGTGCCAGCAGTTTAACGGGACAGGGTTTCTATGGCTACACCTTC	CASSLTGQGFYGYTF
TRBV9	-	TRBJ1-2	many	TGTGCCAGCAGCGCCCAACAGGGATACTATGGCTACACCTTC	CASSAQQGYYGYTF
TRBV11-2	-	TRBJ2-4	-	TGTGCCAGCAGGGGCGCCAAAAACATTCAGTACTTC	CASRGAKNIQYF
TRBV7-2	TRBD1	TRBJ2-7	-	TGTGCCAGCAGCCCTGATGGGACAGGGGGCTACGAGCAGTACTTC	CASSPDGTGGYEQYF
TRBV20-1	TRBD1	TRBJ2-5	many	TGCAGTGCTAGACCCCGCCAGGGGGTTGAGACCCAGTACTTC	CSARPRQGVETQYF
TRBV4-3	-	TRBJ2-3	-	TGCGCCAGCAGCCAGAGCCCAGGGGGCACAGATACGCAGTATTTT	CASSQSPGGTDTQYF
TRBV6-6	TRBD2	TRBJ2-7	many	TGTGCCAGCAGCTCCCAACTAGCGTCAACCTACGAGCAGTACTTC	CASSSQLASTYEQYF
TRBV28	TRBD2	TRBJ2-2	many	TGTGCCAGCAGTTTAGCGGGGGGTAATACCGGGGAGCTGTTTTTT	CASSLAGGNTGELFF
TRBV6-2/TRBV6-3	TRBD2	TRBJ2-3	many	TGTGCCAGCAGTTACCTTCCAGCGGGGGCGCAATCTAGCACAGATACGCAGTATTTT	CASSYLPAGAQSSTDTQYF
TRBV6-2/TRBV6-3	TRBD1	TRBJ2-4	few	TGTGCCAGCAGGCACCTCTCCGGGACAGAAAATGTAGCCAAAAACATTCAGTACTTC	CASRHLSGTENVAKNIQYF
TRBV6-5	-	TRBJ2-3	few	TGTGCCAGCAGCCCCCGGATAAGGAGGTACACAGATACGCAGTATTTT	CASSPRIRRYTDTQYF
TRBV5-6	-	TRBJ1-1	-	TGTGCCAGCAGCTTGGGACCCCCGCCCCTGAACACTGAAGCTTTCTTT	CASSLGPPPLNTEAFF
TRBV21-1	-	TRBJ1-5	many	TGTGCCAGCAGCAGACAACTCAATCAGCCCCAGCATTTT	CASSRQLNQPQHF
TRBV7-6	-	TRBJ2-1	few	TGTGCCAGCAGCGGAGGGACAGCCAATGAGCAGTTCTTC	CASSGGTANEQFF
TRBV7-6	-	TRBJ2-5	few	TGTGCCAGCAGCTTAGGAGGGGCGCATTTAGAGACCCAGTACTTC	CASSLGGAHLETQYF
TRBV28	-	TRBJ2-1	many	TGTGCCAGCACTAAGAGGAGGGGAACGGTCGGGAATGAGCAGTTCTTC	CASTKRRGTVGNEQFF
TRBV6-6	-	TRBJ2-1	-	TGTGCCAGCAGGGACACTGACGCAGATGAGCAGTTCTTC	CASRDTDADEQFF
TRBV7-9	TRBD1	TRBJ1-1	-	TGTGCCAGCAGCTTACCAGGGGGGATCCCTGAAGCTTTCTTT	CASSLPGGIPEAFF
TRBV28	TRBD1	TRBJ2-7	many	TGTGCCAGCAGTTCCCGACAGGGGGGTTCCTACGAGCAGTACTTC	CASSSRQGGSYEQYF
TRBV5-8	TRBD2	TRBJ2-3	few	TGTGCCAGCAGCTTGGGAGGGACTACCACAGATACGCAGTATTTT	CASSLGGTTTDTQYF
TRBV5-6	-	TRBJ2-3	-	TGTGCCAGCAGCGATCACAGGGCCCGAAGCACAGATACGCAGTATTTT	CASSDHRARSTDTQYF
TRBV28	-	TRBJ2-3	few	TGTGCCAGCAGTCTCATTCTTCGGGATACGCAGTATTTT	CASSLILRDTQYF
TRBV7-9	-	TRBJ1-3	many	TGTGCCAGCAGCACGGGGGACACCATATATTTT	CASSTGDTIYF
TRBV20-1	-	TRBJ2-7	many	TGCAGTGCTCTTTTCCCGACACCTTCGGGGGAGCAGTACTTC	CSALFPTPSGEQYF
TRBV10-3	-	TRBJ2-7	many	TGTGCCATCAGGACCCCACCCAACGAGCAGTACTTC	CAIRTPPNEQYF
TRBV18	-	TRBJ2-1	-	TGTGCCAGCTCCCCCTCTTCCGAGCAGTTCTTC	CASSPSSEQFF
TRBV27	-	TRBJ1-1	-	TGTGCCAGCAGGATCGGGCCCAATGAAGCTTTCTTT	CASRIGPNEAFF
TRBV12-3/TRBV12-4	TRBD2	TRBJ2-5	few	TGTGCCAGCAGTTCCGGGGGGTCCCAGTACTTC	CASSSGGSQYF
TRBV6-2/TRBV6-3	-	TRBJ1-5	-	TGTGCCAGCAGTTACTACGCTGCGGACCAGCCCCAGCATTTT	CASSYYAADQPQHF
TRBV28	TRBD2	TRBJ2-3	-	TGTGCCAGCACTGTTCCGGGACTAGCGGGTAGTACAGATACGCAGTATTTT	CASTVPGLAGSTDTQYF
TRBV7-8	-	TRBJ2-5	many	TGTGCCAGCAGCTTACTCCCGACAGCGTACCAAGAGACCCAGTACTTC	CASSLLPTAYQETQYF
TRBV5-5	TRBD1	TRBJ1-2	many	TGTGCCAGCAGCCTGTGGACAGGGGGCAACTATGGCTACACCTTC	CASSLWTGGNYGYTF
TRBV29-1	TRBD1	TRBJ2-7	-	TGCAGCGCCCGGACAGGGGGCGGGTACGAGCAGTACTTC	CSARTGGGYEQYF
TRBV6-2/TRBV6-3	-	TRBJ2-7	few	TGTGCCAGCAGTTACAAGTTGGGTTTCGAGCAGTACTTC	CASSYKLGFEQYF
TRBV27	TRBD2	TRBJ2-7	-	TGTGCCAGCAGTTTAATGGGACTAGCCTCCTCCGAGCAGTACTTC	CASSLMGLASSEQYF
TRBV12-3/TRBV12-4	TRBD1	TRBJ1-6	-	TGTGCCAGCAAGATAGGGACAGAGAATTCACCCCTCCACTTT	CASKIGTENSPLHF